This TCR beta chain stems from a study of T cell changes during pregnancy in multiple sclerosis. V lost 1 base, J lost 2 bases, and 8 bases stayed unmatched. The CDR3 is 17 amino acids. Germline CDR1 LGHNA, CDR2 YSLEER. Produced via immunoSEQ multiplex PCR; TCRdb's table is partial and in-frame only. The sample includes approximately 100,000 clones, about 90% of them seen just once. This clonotype was sampled from a female donor with multiple sclerosis, enrolled in a pregnancy study. The rearrangement joins TRBV4-3 to TRBJ2-1; 7 bases are shared with TRBD2. The sequenced sample was peripheral blood, obtained after pregnancy. The CDR3 DNA reads as TGCGCCAGCAGCCAAGCCTTCCGGGGGGTTACCTACAATGAGCAGTTCTTC. Translated: CASSQAFRGVTYNEQFF.